These 29 T cell receptor beta chains were all obtained from the same sample, sequenced in a study of T-cell memory formation after mild COVID-19. TCRdb fed the 5' RACE reads into MiXCR, producing one record per CDR3 protein. The sample includes tens of thousands of distinct CDR3 sequences, 7.3% of them seen just once. Sequencing was performed on PBMCs or a T cell subset sorted from them (not recorded which). The receptors were gathered from a man aged 18-30 years who had mild COVID-19 (a few samples of this study predate the infection). Cell type and time point are not known.

This clonotype was seen only a few times. The chain has TRBV6-6 and TRBJ2-1, with a tentative D call TRBD2 (5 bases). Germline V gene lookup returns CDR1 MNHNY and CDR2 SVGAGI (reference sequence). The CDR3 loop spans 14 amino acids. The V end lost 7 bases, the J end lost 0 bases, and 10 bases lay between the germline ends. The CDR3 bases are TGTGCCAGCACTAGCTTGAGCTCCTACAATGAGCAGTTCTTC. This sequence encodes CASTSLSSYNEQFF.

This clonotype was recorded a few times. The chain has TRBV6-5 and TRBJ2-6; D remains unclear. The germline V gene has CDR1 MNHEY and CDR2 SVGAGI. CDR3 length: 15 amino acids. Trimming took 3 bases from V and 0 from J, leaving 6 bases between them. The CDR3: CASSYQLSGANVLTF. In nucleotides, the CDR3 is TGTGCCAGCAGTTATCAGCTCTCTGGGGCCAACGTCCTGACTTTC.

The gene calls are TRBV10-3 and TRBJ2-5; D is undetermined. The CDR3 sequence is 14 residues long. The V and J ends lost 0 bases and 1 base respectively, with 6 bases between them. The germline V gene has CDR1 ENHRY and CDR2 SYGVKD. For the CDR3, the DNA is TGTGCCATCAGTGAGTCGTGGGGCCAAGAGACCCAGTACTTC. Translation: CAISESWGQETQYF.

This clonotype showed up many times. The chain joins TRBV7-2 to TRBJ2-3; D possibly uses TRBD1 or TRBD2 (5 bases each). The germline gives CDR1 SGHTA, CDR2 FQGNSA. V was clipped by 3 bases and J by 2 bases, with 12 bases between them. CDR3 length equals 15 residues. This CDR3 is CASSFSRGLTDTQYF. The CDR3 nucleotides read TGTGCCAGCAGCTTCAGTCGGGGCCTCACAGATACGCAGTATTTT.

This clonotype has ten or more counts. The gene calls are TRBV30 and TRBJ2-3, with a possible D match to TRBD1 (6 bases). Trimming shortened V by 7 bases and J by 1 base, and 12 bases separated the two germline ends. Germline loops: CDR1 GTSNPN, CDR2 SVGIG (reference sequence). The CDR3 spans 13 residues. This CDR3 reads CASNWGRTDTQYF. The CDR3 DNA follows: TGTGCCTCAAACTGGGGGCGCACAGATACGCAGTATTTT. Combining the CDR3 with reference TRBV30 and TRBJ2-3 gives the whole variable domain SQTIHQWPATLVQPVGSPLSLECTVEGTSNPNLYWYRQAAGRGLQLLFYSVGIGQISSEVPQNLSASRPQDRQFILSSKKLLLSDSGFYLCASNWGRTDTQYFGPGTRLTVL.

The V and J genes are TRBV7-2 and TRBJ1-1; D perhaps matches TRBD1 (5 bases). This CDR3 contains 15 residues. The V gene lost 6 bases and the J gene lost 0 bases, with 14 bases spanning the gap. The V gene's germline CDR1 is SGHTA and CDR2 FQGNSA. CDR3 sequence: CASRRGSSLNTEAFF. CDR3 DNA: TGTGCCAGCAGGAGGGGATCATCACTGAACACTGAAGCTTTCTTT.

This clonotype was observed at least ten times. The rearrangement joins TRBV7-2 to TRBJ2-3; D uncertain. CDR3 size: 13 residues. Germline V lookup: CDR1 SGHTA, CDR2 FQGNSA. V was cut by 5 bases and J by 4 bases, with 10 bases left in between. CDR3 in amino acids: CASSPDVADTQYF. The CDR3, as DNA: TGTGCCAGCAGCCCGGACGTAGCAGATACGCAGTATTTT.

This clonotype was seen more than once but under ten times. This sequence joins TRBV7-2 and TRBJ1-4, with D possibly matching TRBD1 (5 bases). The CDR3 is made up of 14 amino acids. Germline CDR1 and CDR2: SGHTA and FQGNSA. Trimming left V 5 bases short and J 3 bases short, with 10 bases between. DNA for the CDR3: TGTGCCAGCAGCCCGGGACGGGCTAATGAAAAACTGTTTTTT. It yields the protein CASSPGRANEKLFF.

This clonotype turned up a few times. The chain couples TRBV5-6 to TRBJ2-3; 7 nucleotides agree with TRBD2. The CDR3 length is 14 residues. Per germline, CDR1 SGHDT and CDR2 YYEEEE. Trimming took 4 bases from V and 6 from J; bases not matched to a gene: 8. The CDR3 sequence: CASSPRTGGDTQYF. In nucleotides, the CDR3 is TGTGCCAGCAGCCCACGTACCGGGGGGGATACGCAGTATTTT.

J is TRBJ2-7 and V is TRBV7-8; 7 nucleotides agree with TRBD1. Per the germline V gene, CDR1 is SGHVS and CDR2 is FQNEAQ. The CDR3 is 14 amino acids. V was pared by 1 base and J by 1 base, with 1 base of the junction left unmatched. The CDR3 DNA reads as TGTGCCAGCAGCTTAGGGACAGGATCCTACGAGCAGTACTTC. Its protein product is CASSLGTGSYEQYF.

The chain carries TRBV9 and TRBJ2-7; D remains ambiguous. Germline values: CDR1 SGDLS, CDR2 YYNGEE. The CDR3 is 15 residues long. V was shortened by 1 base and J by 3 bases, with 14 bases between the two germline ends. The DNA of the CDR3 is TGTGCCAGCAGCGTACAATCAGGTGATATCTACGAGCAGTACTTC. Its protein is CASSVQSGDIYEQYF.

In this sample, this clonotype turned up many times. The J gene is TRBJ2-7, the V gene TRBV5-6, with 8 bases matching TRBD2. Unmatched junction bases numbered 2, after V lost 4 bases and J lost 2 bases. There are 13 residues in the CDR3. Germline CDR1 reads SGHDT; CDR2 reads YYEEEE. The CDR3 nucleotides read TGTGCCAGCAGCCCGGGGGGGCCCTACGAGCAGTACTTC. Its translation is CASSPGGPYEQYF. Together with reference TRBV5-6 and TRBJ2-7, the CDR3 gives the full variable domain: DAGVTQSPTHLIKTRGQQVTLRCSPKSGHDTVSWYQQALGQGPQFIFQYYEEEERQRGNFPDRFSGHQFPNYSSELNVNALLLGDSALYLCASSPGGPYEQYFGPGTRLTVT.

This clonotype was detected many times. The rearrangement links TRBV5-1 to TRBJ2-1; the match to TRBD2 covers 14 bases. The CDR3 consists of 17 residues. V lost 4 bases, J lost 3 bases, and 6 bases stayed unmatched. Germline V gives CDR1 SGHRS, CDR2 YFSETQ. The chain's CDR3 is CASSPGLAGASYNEQFF. The CDR3 DNA sequence: TGCGCCAGCAGCCCGGGACTAGCGGGGGCAAGCTACAATGAGCAGTTCTTC.

This clonotype was recorded many times. CDR3 nucleotides: TGCAGTGCATCAAGAGTGGGAAATTCACCCCTCCACTTT. The encoded protein is CSASRVGNSPLHF. The V and J genes are TRBV20-1 and TRBJ1-6, with D hard to call. Trimming took off 6 bases at V and 7 bases at J, with 13 bases between the two ends. The germline CDR1 and CDR2 sequences are DFQATT and SNEGSKA (reference sequence). The CDR3 consists of 13 residues.

This clonotype is categorized as medium-sized. The chain links TRBV29-1 to TRBJ2-7, with D uncertain. The CDR3 contains 13 residues. V was clipped by 1 base and J by 0 bases, with 7 bases between them. CDR1 is SQVTM and CDR2 is ANQGSEA in the germline V gene. DNA of the CDR3: TGCAGCGTTGAAGGTGGGGTCTCCTACGAGCAGTACTTC. Translated: CSVEGGVSYEQYF.

This clonotype was seen many times. The chain combines TRBV7-2 with TRBJ2-5; 10 nucleotides line up with TRBD2. The CDR3 consists of 15 residues. Germline lookup yields CDR1 SGHTA and CDR2 FQGNSA. Losses at the gene ends were 4 bases for V and 4 bases for J; bases not matched to a gene: 6. Here the CDR3 reads CASSYQRGGGETQYF. DNA of the CDR3: TGTGCCAGCAGCTACCAGCGGGGGGGCGGAGAGACCCAGTACTTC.

Many counts were recorded for this clonotype. The rearrangement links TRBV7-9 to TRBJ2-7, with D tentatively TRBD1 (5 bases). Trimming took 3 bases from V and 5 from J, leaving 11 bases between them. The CDR3 consists of 13 residues. Germline lookup yields CDR1 SEHNR and CDR2 FQNEAQ (reference sequence). This chain's CDR3 is CASSFQGFHEQYF. CDR3 nucleotides: TGTGCCAGCAGCTTCCAGGGTTTCCACGAGCAGTACTTC.

Many counts were recorded for this clonotype. This chain links TRBV15 with TRBJ2-7; D remains unclear. V was cut by 0 bases and J by 3 bases, with 6 bases left in between. The CDR3 is made up of 13 amino acids. Germline V lookup: CDR1 LNHNV, CDR2 YYDKDF (reference sequence). The CDR3, as DNA: TGTGCCACCAGCAGAGATATGGGCTACGAGCAGTACTTC. It is translated as CATSRDMGYEQYF.

This chain uses TRBV5-1 with TRBJ2-5; tentatively, D is TRBD2 (6 bases). Germline CDR1 and CDR2: SGHRS and YFSETQ. The CDR3 has 16 amino acids. Trimming shortened V by 3 bases and J by 1 base, and 16 bases separated the two germline ends. For the CDR3, the DNA is TGCGCCAGCAGCTCCGGCGGGCGGGGTTCCCAAGAGACCCAGTACTTC. Translation: CASSSGGRGSQETQYF.

This clonotype was seen only a few times. The chain carries TRBV2 and TRBJ2-3, with 10 positions matching TRBD2. This CDR3 has 15 residues. The V gene's germline CDR1 is SNHLY and CDR2 FYNNEI. V dropped 6 bases and J dropped 3; count of bases not matched to a gene: 6. The CDR3 loop reads CASRATSGVTDTQYF. As DNA, the CDR3 is TGTGCCAGCAGAGCTACTAGCGGGGTAACAGATACGCAGTATTTT.

J is TRBJ2-2 and V is TRBV27; no clear D gene. The germline V gene encodes CDR1 MNHEY and CDR2 SMNVEV (reference sequence). The CDR3 length is 14 residues. V was pared by 5 bases and J by 2 bases, with 9 bases between. DNA for the CDR3: TGTGCCAGCAGTCCTACATACAACACCGGGGAGCTGTTTTTT. It is translated as CASSPTYNTGELFF.

This clonotype came up a few times. The chain has TRBV6-5 and TRBJ1-2, with TRBD1 matching over 9 bases. The V gene's germline CDR1 is MNHEY and CDR2 SVGAGI. The CDR3 contains 15 residues. With 3 bases clipped from V and 1 base from J, the junction kept 3 bases outside the gene matches. CDR3 sequence (DNA): TGTGCCAGCAGTTATGGGGACAGGGTTAACTATGGCTACACCTTC. Its translation is CASSYGDRVNYGYTF.

This clonotype has a handful of counts. The chain carries TRBV20-1 and TRBJ1-2, with D possibly TRBD1 on 6 matching bases. This CDR3 spans 14 amino acids. With 3 bases removed from V and 5 bases from J, the gap between germline ends came to 16 bases. CDR1 is DFQATT and CDR2 is SNEGSKA in the germline V gene (reference sequence). The CDR3 protein is CSASAVSGAYGYTF. CDR3 in DNA: TGCAGTGCTAGCGCCGTTTCAGGGGCGTATGGCTACACCTTC.

The chain carries TRBV29-1 and TRBJ2-3; D may be TRBD2 (7 bases). The CDR3 is 15 residues long. In germline, CDR1 is SQVTM, CDR2 ANQGSEA. V was clipped by 2 bases and J by 6 bases, with 18 bases between them. The CDR3 DNA sequence: TGCAGCGTTGAAACCGGGGGGCATTCGGGGGATACGCAGTATTTT. This gives the protein CSVETGGHSGDTQYF.

The sample holds many counts of this clonotype. This chain connects TRBV12-3 or TRBV12-4 to TRBJ2-7; 7 positions agree with TRBD1. The V and J ends lost 6 bases and 3 bases, in that order; junction bases with no gene match: 8. The CDR3 extends over 14 amino acids. In DNA form, the CDR3 reads TGTGCCAGCAGCTCACAGGGGACCCTCTACGAGCAGTACTTC. Its protein product is CASSSQGTLYEQYF.

Concerning this clonotype: This may arise from a read error, as a much more abundant clone is one base away. J is TRBJ2-3 and V is TRBV10-3; D ambiguous. The germline V gene has CDR1 ENHRY and CDR2 SYGVKD. Deletions cut 6 bases from V and 2 bases from J, with 12 bases between. This CDR3 is built from 14 residues. CDR3 DNA: TGTGCCATCAGGCCGGGTATTATCACAGATACGCAGTATTTT. Translation gives CAIRPGIITDTQYF.

The V and J genes are TRBV2 and TRBJ1-2; 8 bases line up with TRBD1. The CDR3 consists of 14 residues. Losses at the gene ends were 1 base for V and 8 bases for J; bases not matched to a gene: 6. Germline CDR1 and CDR2: SNHLY and FYNNEI. This CDR3 reads CASSEGTGTGGYTF. CDR3 DNA: TGTGCCAGCAGTGAAGGGACAGGGACCGGGGGCTACACCTTC. Looking up the rest from reference TRBV2 and TRBJ1-2 gives the full variable domain: EPEVTQTPSHQVTQMGQEVILRCVPISNHLYFYWYRQILGQKVEFLVSFYNNEISEKSEIFDDQFSVERPDGSNFTLKIRSTKLEDSAMYFCASSEGTGTGGYTFGSGTRLTVV.

The table lists this clonotype with many counts. The rearrangement uses TRBV6-1 and TRBJ2-5; 7 nucleotides match TRBD2. Trimming removed 6 bases from V and 4 bases from J; junction bases left unmatched: 11. CDR1 is MNHNS, CDR2 SASEGT, per germline. The CDR3 loop spans 15 amino acids. The CDR3 spells CASRVQLALLETQYF. The CDR3 DNA is TGTGCCAGCAGGGTTCAACTAGCGTTATTAGAGACCCAGTACTTC.

This chain uses TRBV5-1 with TRBJ2-5; the D is unclear. In germline, CDR1 is SGHRS, CDR2 YFSETQ. Trimming stripped 4 bases from V and 3 bases from J, with 10 bases between. CDR3 length: 13 amino acids. CDR3 in amino acids: CASSPAPEETQYF. Here the CDR3 DNA reads TGCGCCAGCAGCCCGGCACCGGAAGAGACCCAGTACTTC.